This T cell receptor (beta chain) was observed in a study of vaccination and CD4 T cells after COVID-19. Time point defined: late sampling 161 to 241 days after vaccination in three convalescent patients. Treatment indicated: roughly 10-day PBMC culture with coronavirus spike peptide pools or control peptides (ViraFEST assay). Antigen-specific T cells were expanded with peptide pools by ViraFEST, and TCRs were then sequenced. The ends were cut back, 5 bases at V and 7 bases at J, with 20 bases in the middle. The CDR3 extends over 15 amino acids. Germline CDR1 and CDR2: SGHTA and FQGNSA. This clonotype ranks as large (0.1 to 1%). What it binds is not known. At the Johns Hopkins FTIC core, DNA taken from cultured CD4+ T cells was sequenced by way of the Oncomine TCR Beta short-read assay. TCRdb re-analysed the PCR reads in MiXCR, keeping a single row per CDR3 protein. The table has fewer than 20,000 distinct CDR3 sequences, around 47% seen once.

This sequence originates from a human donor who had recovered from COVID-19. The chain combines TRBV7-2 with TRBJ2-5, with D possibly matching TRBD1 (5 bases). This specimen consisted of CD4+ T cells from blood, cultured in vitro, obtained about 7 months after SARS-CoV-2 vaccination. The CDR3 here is CASSPRRDSLGTQYF. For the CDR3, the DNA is TGTGCCAGCAGCCCCCGAAGAGACAGTCTAGGGACCCAGTACTTC.